The 9 T cell receptor beta chains below come from one sample, sequenced in a study of beta chain features in type 1 diabetes. Study-level points and caveats: Shortening that was moderate but significant affected the TCRB CDR3s of Type 1 diabetes patients in all four CD4+ subsets.

Antigen specificity for these receptors is unknown. The study reverse transcribed the entire isolated RNA, so it sequenced expressed TCRB transcripts. Generated by immunoSEQ multiplex PCR, the TCRdb table keeps only in-frame clones and is missing some. The data hold about 260,000 clones, with approximately 24% observed a single time. Sequencing was done on a sample of naive CD4+ T cells from blood. The receptor set was obtained from a woman aged 30 to 39 with type 1 diabetes.

This clone was seen a handful of times. V and J are TRBV18 and TRBJ1-5, with TRBD1 identical over 11 bases. The CDR3 length is 15 residues. Per germline, CDR1 KGHSH and CDR2 LQKENI. The trim removed 4 bases at V and 6 bases at J, leaving 5 bases unmatched. The CDR3 nucleotides read TGTGCCAGCTCACAGGGACAGGGGGGCACTCAGCCCCAGCATTTT. Amino acids: CASSQGQGGTQPQHF.

This clone was picked up a small number of times. V is TRBV5-1 and J is TRBJ2-7; D gene ambiguous. This CDR3 is built from 10 residues. Germline values: CDR1 SGHRS, CDR2 YFSETQ. V lost 7 bases and J lost 4, with 6 bases in between. The CDR3 coding sequence is TGCGCCAGCTCCACATACGAGCAGTACTTC. Its translation: CASSTYEQYF.

The V gene is TRBV5-1, the J gene TRBJ2-7; a possible D gene is TRBD2 (6 bases). V was shortened by 2 bases and J by 4 bases, with 16 bases between the two germline ends. Germline CDR1 and CDR2: SGHRS and YFSETQ. The CDR3 is made up of 15 amino acids. CDR3 loop: CASSFSSGSGYEQYF. Here the CDR3 DNA reads TGCGCCAGCAGCTTCTCCTCTGGTAGCGGATACGAGCAGTACTTC.

The chain employs TRBV4-1 and TRBJ1-2; D possibly corresponds to TRBD1 (5 bases). The CDR3 loop spans 12 amino acids. Germline lookup yields CDR1 MGHRA and CDR2 YSYEKL. V lost 5 bases, J lost 8 bases, and 12 bases lay in between. The CDR3 region is CASSESDSGYTF. In DNA, the CDR3 is TGCGCCAGCAGCGAGTCAGACAGCGGCTACACCTTC.

V is TRBV4-1 and J is TRBJ2-1; no clear D. Germline-derived CDR1 and CDR2 are MGHRA and YSYEKL. The V end lost 0 bases, the J end lost 13 bases, and 13 bases lay between the germline ends. The CDR3 extends over 13 amino acids. The CDR3 bases are TGCGCCAGCAGCCAAGAGTTTGGAGTAGCTCAGTTCTTC. This translates into CASSQEFGVAQFF.

The chain is built from TRBV6-5 and TRBJ1-2; 9 bases line up with TRBD1. This CDR3 contains 15 residues. The germline CDR1 and CDR2 sequences are MNHEY and SVGAGI. After removal of 2 bases from V and 6 bases from J, the junction contained 7 bases not matched to a gene. As DNA, the CDR3 is TGTGCCAGCAGTTACGGAGGTGGACAGGGGAATGGCTACACCTTC. Amino acids: CASSYGGGQGNGYTF.

V gene TRBV6-1 combines with J gene TRBJ1-4; D is uncertain. This CDR3 comprises 12 residues. Germline CDR1 reads MNHNS; CDR2 reads SASEGT. The V end was cut by 6 bases, the J end by 5 bases, with 7 bases between. As DNA, the CDR3 is TGTGCCAGCAGACAGATAAATGAAAAACTGTTTTTT. Translation gives CASRQINEKLFF.

The gene calls are TRBV9 and TRBJ2-3; D call uncertain. From germline, CDR1 is SGDLS and CDR2 YYNGEE. The V end lost 0 bases, the J end lost 2 bases, and 4 bases lay between the germline ends. This CDR3 has 13 amino acids. CDR3 bases: TGTGCCAGCAGCGTAGCCCTCACAGATACGCAGTATTTT. Protein: CASSVALTDTQYF.

This clone was seen only a few times. The chain joins TRBV27 to TRBJ2-7; TRBD2 is a possible D gene (5 bases). CDR1 MNHEY and CDR2 SMNVEV come from the germline V gene (reference sequence). This CDR3 is 14 amino acids long. Trimming stripped 1 base from V and 5 bases from J, with 12 bases between. The DNA of the CDR3 is TGTGCCAGCAGTTTATTGGCGGGTACCCACGAGCAGTACTTC. Amino acids: CASSLLAGTHEQYF.